The 15 T cell receptor beta chains reported below all come from one sample, sequenced in a study of PD-1 blockade in classical Hodgkin lymphoma. The method was immunoSEQ multiplex PCR; TCRdb's version includes in-frame clones alone and lacks a portion of them. The table lists 100,000 or so clones, 80% to 90% of them singletons, with 6.5% to 7.5% in the top ten. Each patient's relapse followed autologous stem cell transplantation, and brentuximab vedotin exposure varied. Here the sequenced sample was peripheral blood mononuclear cells (PBMCs), taken before the second cycle of nivolumab. The receptor source for this set is a human donor with classical Hodgkin lymphoma.

This chain joins TRBV7-9 and TRBJ1-4; D gene unclear. CDR3 length: 14 amino acids. V lost 2 bases and J 7 bases, leaving 11 bases between the germline ends. Germline V gene sequence: CDR1 SEHNR, CDR2 FQNEAQ (reference sequence). CDR3 amino acids: CASSLPGEGEKLFF. CDR3 nucleotide sequence: TGTGCCAGCAGCTTACCAGGAGAGGGTGAAAAACTGTTTTTT. The full variable domain, completed using reference TRBV7-9 and TRBJ1-4, is DTGVSQNPRHKITKRGQNVTFRCDPISEHNRLYWYRQTLGQGPEFLTYFQNEAQLEKSRLLSDRFSAERPKGSFSTLEIQRTEQGDSAMYLCASSLPGEGEKLFFGSGTQLSVL.

The gene calls are TRBV19 and TRBJ1-1; a weak D match, TRBD1 (6 bases). This CDR3 region has 15 residues. Germline assignment: CDR1 LNHDA and CDR2 SQIVND (reference sequence). Deletions cut 5 bases from V and 1 base from J, with 14 bases between. CDR3 nucleotides: TGTGCCAGTAGTTTGTTACAGGGAGGGAACACTGAAGCTTTCTTT. It encodes CASSLLQGGNTEAFF.

The chain carries TRBV2 and TRBJ2-2; no clear D. Trimming took 0 bases from V and 1 from J, leaving 6 bases between them. The CDR3 is 15 residues long. Per the germline V gene, CDR1 is SNHLY and CDR2 is FYNNEI. DNA of the CDR3: TGTGCCAGCAGTGAAGCACAGTTGAACACCGGGGAGCTGTTTTTT. This translates into CASSEAQLNTGELFF.

V and J are TRBV7-2 and TRBJ2-5; a possible D gene is TRBD2 (5 bases). CDR1 and CDR2 (germline): SGHTA, FQGNSA. V lost 5 bases to trimming and J lost 2 bases, with 12 bases between them. The CDR3 length is 14 residues. The CDR3 DNA reads as TGTGCCAGCAGCCCGTTCGGGGTTCAAGAGACCCAGTACTTC. This sequence encodes CASSPFGVQETQYF.

The V gene is TRBV19, the J gene TRBJ2-5; 13 nucleotides match TRBD2. The trim removed 1 base at V and 0 bases at J, leaving 11 bases unmatched. The CDR3 contains 20 residues. The germline CDR1 and CDR2 sequences are LNHDA and SQIVND (reference sequence). CDR3 amino acids: CASSIGLGTSGANYQETQYF. CDR3 DNA: TGTGCCAGTAGTATAGGATTGGGGACTAGCGGGGCCAACTACCAAGAGACCCAGTACTTC.

The rearrangement uses TRBV5-1 and TRBJ2-3; 13 bases agree with TRBD2. Germline lookup yields CDR1 SGHRS and CDR2 YFSETQ. With V trimmed by 5 bases and J by 7 bases, 16 bases remained unmatched. There are 18 residues in the CDR3. CDR3 coding DNA: TGCGCCAGCAGGCCCTGGGGACTAGCGGGGAGGGAGGCGAATACGCAGTATTTT. It encodes CASRPWGLAGREANTQYF.

This clone was recorded once. The V gene is TRBV7-9, the J gene TRBJ2-1; possibly TRBD1 or TRBD2 for D (5 bases each). This CDR3 has 12 residues. The V gene's germline CDR1 is SEHNR and CDR2 FQNEAQ (reference sequence). Trimming took 1 base from V and 13 from J, leaving 11 bases between them. The CDR3 nucleotides are TGTGCCAGCAGCTTAGGAGGGGATAACCAGTTCTTC. This codes for CASSLGGDNQFF.

This clone was seen only a few times. The chain uses TRBV28 and TRBJ1-4; 7 positions agree with TRBD1. V was clipped by 5 bases and J by 2 bases; unmatched bases: 8. In germline, CDR1 is MDHEN, CDR2 SYDVKM. This CDR3 region has 16 residues. The CDR3 DNA follows: TGTGCCAGCAGTCTATCAGGGGGACCTACTAATGAAAAACTGTTTTTT. It is translated as CASSLSGGPTNEKLFF.

V gene TRBV30 combines with J gene TRBJ1-6; D perhaps matches TRBD1 (6 bases). The CDR3 contains 15 residues. With 0 bases removed from V and 10 bases from J, the gap between germline ends came to 16 bases. Germline CDR1 GTSNPN, CDR2 SVGIG (reference sequence). In nucleotides, the CDR3 is TGTGCCTGGAGTGTACTGGACCGAGGGGGATCACCCCTCCACTTT. As protein: CAWSVLDRGGSPLHF.

V usage is TRBV6-5 and J usage is TRBJ1-1, with D unclear. V dropped 4 bases and J dropped 0 bases, with 6 bases sitting between them. Per germline, CDR1 MNHEY and CDR2 SVGAGI. The CDR3 spans 13 residues. The CDR3 nucleotides are TGTGCCAGCAGTTCCCAGCTGAACACTGAAGCTTTCTTT. Its translation: CASSSQLNTEAFF.

This clone was found once. The rearrangement uses TRBV7-9 and TRBJ2-3, with D possibly being TRBD1 or TRBD2 (5 bases each). This CDR3 region has 13 residues. Trimming cost V 3 bases and J 1 base, with 5 bases left between them. Germline V gene lookup returns CDR1 SEHNR and CDR2 FQNEAQ (reference sequence). The DNA of the CDR3 is TGTGCCAGCAGCTTGGGGGGCACAGATACGCAGTATTTT. Residues: CASSLGGTDTQYF.

Written as DNA, the CDR3 is TGTGCCAGCAGCCTAATAACCGGGGAGCTGTTTTTT. The encoded protein is CASSLITGELFF. V and J are TRBV14 and TRBJ2-2; D remains unclear. From germline, CDR1 is SGHDN and CDR2 FVKESK. The V and J ends lost 4 bases and 5 bases respectively, with 5 bases between them. This CDR3 is 12 amino acids long.

The V call is TRBV29-1, the J call TRBJ1-2; no clear D gene. V was pared by 8 bases and J by 4 bases, with 14 bases between. Per germline, CDR1 SQVTM and CDR2 ANQGSEA. CDR3 length: 12 amino acids. The CDR3 DNA reads as TGCAGCTCGGAGGGTTTAGGCTATGGCTACACCTTC. Amino acid sequence: CSSEGLGYGYTF. Full variable domain (missing parts from reference TRBV29-1 and TRBJ1-2): SAVISQKPSRDICQRGTSLTIQCQVDSQVTMMFWYRQQPGQSLTLIATANQGSEATYESGFVIDKFPISRPNLTFSTLTVSNMSPEDSSIYLCSSEGLGYGYTFGSGTRLTVV.

The chain is built from TRBV19 and TRBJ2-1, with D unresolved. The germline CDR1 and CDR2 sequences are LNHDA and SQIVND (reference sequence). The CDR3 is 13 amino acids. Trimming removed 4 bases at V and 3 bases at J, with 7 bases between. The CDR3 region is CASSSLLYNEQFF. The CDR3 DNA follows: TGTGCCAGTAGTAGTCTTCTCTACAATGAGCAGTTCTTC.

The chain is built from TRBV19 and TRBJ2-7, with 11 bases lining up with TRBD1. Per the germline V gene, CDR1 is LNHDA and CDR2 is SQIVND (reference sequence). V gave up 10 bases and J gave up 3 bases; unmatched junction bases: 11. The CDR3 extends over 15 amino acids. The DNA for the CDR3 is TGTGCCACTCGGGACAGGGGGTCCGCGGTCTACGAGCAGTACTTC. As protein: CATRDRGSAVYEQYF.